The rows below give T cell receptor beta chains drawn from one sample of a study of vaccination and CD4 T cells after COVID-19. Their cognate antigens are unknown. TCRdb passed the PCR reads through MiXCR, listing each CDR3 protein once. Here the sample spans about 18,000 distinct CDR3 sequences, 45% to 55% being singletons. The sequencing sample was made of CD4+ T cells from blood, cultured in vitro. The receptors derive from a human donor who had recovered from COVID-19. Both conserved end residues are part of each CDR3. A D gene is named only where the DNA matches it firmly. The listing skips clone size in some rows; elsewhere it reads once, few, many or a size class.

J gene: TRBJ1-2; clone size: -; D gene: -; V gene: TRBV30; CDR3 protein: CAWSPRSNYGYTF; CDR3 DNA: TGTGCCTGGAGTCCTCGGTCTAACTATGGCTACACCTTC
J gene: TRBJ1-1; clone size: -; D gene: -; V gene: TRBV7-2; CDR3 protein: CASSFHSSQLNTEAFF; CDR3 DNA: TGTGCCAGCAGCTTTCATTCCTCCCAGTTAAACACTGAAGCTTTCTTT
J gene: TRBJ1-2; clone size: -; D gene: -; V gene: TRBV10-3; CDR3 protein: CAISESLDYGYTF; CDR3 DNA: TGTGCCATCAGTGAGTCGTTGGATTATGGCTACACCTTC
J gene: TRBJ1-2; clone size: -; D gene: TRBD1; V gene: TRBV7-3; CDR3 protein: CASSLGHLTGKDGYTF; CDR3 DNA: TGTGCCAGCAGCTTAGGACACCTGACAGGGAAGGATGGCTACACCTTC
J gene: TRBJ1-6; clone size: -; D gene: -; V gene: TRBV20-1; CDR3 protein: CSAPHPSSYNSPLHF; CDR3 DNA: TGCAGTGCGCCACATCCGAGCTCCTATAATTCACCCCTCCACTTT
J gene: TRBJ1-2; clone size: once; D gene: -; V gene: TRBV12-3/TRBV12-4; CDR3 protein: CASSPPMGVRYTF; CDR3 DNA: TGTGCCAGCAGTCCACCGATGGGGGTGCGCTACACCTTC
J gene: TRBJ1-1; clone size: -; D gene: -; V gene: TRBV7-3; CDR3 protein: CASSPGTRTEAFF; CDR3 DNA: TGTGCCAGCAGCCCAGGAACTAGGACTGAAGCTTTCTTT
J gene: TRBJ2-1; clone size: few; D gene: -; V gene: TRBV20-1; CDR3 protein: CSARLIYEQFF; CDR3 DNA: TGCAGTGCAAGACTGATCTATGAGCAGTTCTTC
J gene: TRBJ1-2; clone size: -; D gene: -; V gene: TRBV15; CDR3 protein: CATSRDREGYTF; CDR3 DNA: TGTGCCACCAGCAGAGATAGGGAGGGCTACACCTTC
J gene: TRBJ1-3; clone size: once; D gene: -; V gene: TRBV18; CDR3 protein: CASSPGPGGGNTIYF; CDR3 DNA: TGTGCCAGCTCACCTGGCCCCGGTGGGGGAAACACCATATATTTT
J gene: TRBJ2-2; clone size: -; D gene: TRBD2; V gene: TRBV4-2; CDR3 protein: CASSQDASGRVGTGELFF; CDR3 DNA: TGTGCCAGCAGCCAAGATGCCAGCGGGAGGGTGGGCACCGGGGAGCTGTTTTTT
J gene: TRBJ2-7; clone size: -; D gene: TRBD1; V gene: TRBV28; CDR3 protein: CASSGSGTVKAEQYF; CDR3 DNA: TGTGCCAGCAGTGGATCCGGGACAGTTAAGGCCGAGCAGTACTTC
J gene: TRBJ1-5; clone size: few; D gene: -; V gene: TRBV29-1; CDR3 protein: CSVQTAPNQPQHF; CDR3 DNA: TGCAGCGTTCAGACCGCTCCCAATCAGCCCCAGCATTTT
J gene: TRBJ1-2; clone size: -; D gene: TRBD1; V gene: TRBV20-1; CDR3 protein: CSTVDRVGGGNYGYTF; CDR3 DNA: TGCAGCACCGTTGACAGGGTAGGGGGAGGTAACTATGGCTACACCTTC
J gene: TRBJ2-7; clone size: -; D gene: TRBD1; V gene: TRBV10-2; CDR3 protein: CASSMSRGTGPYEQYF; CDR3 DNA: TGCGCCAGCAGCATGAGTCGTGGGACAGGCCCCTACGAGCAGTACTTC
J gene: TRBJ1-2; clone size: -; D gene: -; V gene: TRBV19; CDR3 protein: CASIPGGTSNYGYTF; CDR3 DNA: TGTGCCAGTATCCCGGGGGGGACATCTAACTATGGCTACACCTTC
J gene: TRBJ1-1; clone size: -; D gene: TRBD1; V gene: TRBV20-1; CDR3 protein: CSAQDRDRGGRTEAFF; CDR3 DNA: TGCAGTGCCCAGGACCGGGACAGGGGAGGAAGGACTGAAGCTTTCTTT
J gene: TRBJ1-1; clone size: -; D gene: TRBD1; V gene: TRBV29-1; CDR3 protein: CSVDRGRTEAFF; CDR3 DNA: TGCAGCGTTGACAGGGGGAGGACTGAAGCTTTCTTT
J gene: TRBJ1-6; clone size: -; D gene: -; V gene: TRBV7-6; CDR3 protein: CASSLEGVSYNSPLHF; CDR3 DNA: TGTGCCAGCAGCTTAGAGGGGGTTTCCTATAATTCACCCCTCCACTTT
J gene: TRBJ1-2; clone size: once; D gene: -; V gene: TRBV5-1; CDR3 protein: CASSSREGQGLYGYTF; CDR3 DNA: TGCGCCAGCAGCTCCCGAGAGGGCCAGGGACTCTATGGCTACACCTTC
J gene: TRBJ2-7; clone size: -; D gene: TRBD2; V gene: TRBV27; CDR3 protein: CASSPNGREQYF; CDR3 DNA: TGTGCCAGCAGTCCAAACGGGAGGGAGCAGTACTTC
J gene: TRBJ1-1; clone size: -; D gene: TRBD1; V gene: TRBV11-1; CDR3 protein: CASSLDREAEAFF; CDR3 DNA: TGTGCCAGCAGCCTGGACAGGGAGGCTGAAGCTTTCTTT
J gene: TRBJ2-5; clone size: -; D gene: -; V gene: TRBV12-3/TRBV12-4; CDR3 protein: CASLERGEDAYQETQYF; CDR3 DNA: TGTGCCTCCCTCGAGCGAGGGGAAGACGCCTACCAAGAGACCCAGTACTTC
J gene: TRBJ2-7; clone size: -; D gene: -; V gene: TRBV18; CDR3 protein: CASSPPSTAGYGEQYF; CDR3 DNA: TGTGCCAGCTCACCACCGTCGACGGCCGGTTATGGGGAGCAGTACTTC
J gene: TRBJ2-7; clone size: -; D gene: -; V gene: TRBV5-1; CDR3 protein: CASSLGGAEHEQYF; CDR3 DNA: TGCGCCAGCAGCTTGGGGGGGGCGGAGCACGAGCAGTACTTC
J gene: TRBJ2-7; clone size: -; D gene: -; V gene: TRBV7-9; CDR3 protein: CASSADRGASYEQYF; CDR3 DNA: TGTGCCAGCAGCGCCGATAGAGGGGCCTCCTACGAGCAGTACTTC